This T cell receptor beta chain was found in a study of shared clonotypes between healthy human individuals. The study, taken as a whole, reports: Around 5% of naive CD4 clonotypes were common to a handful of donors.

Sequencing was performed with immunoSEQ multiplex PCR; in TCRdb, only in-frame clones are kept and a portion is missing. Among more than 850,000 clones listed, 78% were seen once. A remark on this clone: The antigen is unknown.

The ends were cut back, 0 bases at V and 4 bases at J, with 7 bases in the middle. The length of the CDR3 is 14 residues. Germline V gene sequence: CDR1 SGHRS, CDR2 YFSETQ. The clonotype originates from a man aged 18 to 29 in good health. Some clones in this sample may be carry-over from other donors' samples. The V gene is TRBV5-1, the J gene TRBJ2-2; possible D gene TRBD1, 5 bases. The sequenced sample was memory CD4+ T cells from PBMCs. Subset indicated: CD45RA-negative fraction. The CDR3 loop reads CASSLEGFTGELFF. The CDR3 nucleotides are TGCGCCAGCAGCTTGGAGGGGTTCACCGGGGAGCTGTTTTTT.